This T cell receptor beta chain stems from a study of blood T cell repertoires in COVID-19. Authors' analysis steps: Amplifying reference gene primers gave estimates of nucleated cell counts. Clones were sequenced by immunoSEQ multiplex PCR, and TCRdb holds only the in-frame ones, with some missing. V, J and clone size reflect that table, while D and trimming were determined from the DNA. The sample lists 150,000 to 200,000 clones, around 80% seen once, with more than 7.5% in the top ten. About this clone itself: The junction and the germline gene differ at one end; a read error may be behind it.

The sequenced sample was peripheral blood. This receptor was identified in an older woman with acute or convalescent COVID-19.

The CDR3 sequence: CASSQGQGARQPQHF. The CDR3 nucleotides are TGTGCCAGCAGTCAAGGACAGGGGGCGCGGCAGCCCCAGCATTTT. The V and J genes are TRBV3-1 (or the pseudogene TRBV3-2) and TRBJ1-5, with 11 bases fitting TRBD1. This CDR3 has 15 amino acids. Germline lookup yields CDR1 LGHDT and CDR2 YNNKEL (reference sequence).